This TCR beta chain was documented in a study of blood T cell repertoires in COVID-19. As handled by the study authors: Amplification with reference gene primers provided the estimates of nucleated cell counts. Measured with immunoSEQ multiplex PCR; TCRdb has only the in-frame clones, and not every one. V, J and clone size reflect that table, while D and trimming were determined from the DNA. Here the sample spans some 150,000 clones, approximately 86% being singletons. This CDR3 is 14 amino acids long. V lost 3 bases and J lost 8, with 14 bases in between. Per germline, CDR1 MNHNS and CDR2 SASEGT. The chain carries TRBV6-1 and TRBJ2-1; D not resolved. Sequenced material: peripheral blood. The TCR comes from a man aged 65 to 79 with acute or convalescent COVID-19. CDR3 bases: TGTGCCAGCAGTGATCGGGTAGCATGGTATGAGCAGTTCTTC. It is translated as CASSDRVAWYEQFF.